This record looks at one TCR beta chain sequence and its context. This clonotype was detected ten times or more. Its target antigen remains unknown. Base qualities are missing; no much larger clone stands one base away. The germline V gene provides CDR1 MNHEY and CDR2 SVGEGT. V lost 7 bases and J lost 10 bases; the stretch between them is 12 bases long. The CDR3 starts with the cysteine, ends with the phenylalanine, and has 11 residues. Only the CDR3 DNA stays, 33 bases, in frame from base 1. Every donor was a healthy Caucasian. Three pairs of female monozygotic twins, all aged about 18 to 29 years, made up the twin cohort. The RNA used for TCR libraries was isolated from peripheral blood mononuclear cells. Libraries were built with 5' RACE. Sequencing took place on an Illumina HiSeq 2000. A universal primer binding site was added through template switching, and the final cDNA carried a unique molecular identifier so that TCR cDNA molecules could be counted accurately. First-strand cDNA for TCR alpha and beta chains was synthesized from specific primers in the conserved constant-segment region. Each cDNA library was double barcoded, with a SMART-Mk sample barcode plus Illumina barcodes, to control for contamination. TruSeq adapter sequences and Illumina sample barcodes were added in two successive PCR steps. Sequencing of the TCR alpha and beta cDNA libraries was done on the Illumina HiSeq platform using custom primers. For the original study's pipeline: Unique molecular identifiers were extracted from raw reads with MiGEC, and CDR3 positions were determined with MiXCR. For each individual, recombination models were inferred using an EM algorithm with the repgenHMM and IGoR tools. The tcR package in R was used for shared clonotype analysis, with sharing normalized by the product of cloneset sizes. To study raw recombination without the effects of thymic and clonal selection, out-of-frame nonproductive sequences were analyzed. TCRdb reanalyzed the raw reads on its own, using fastp at Q25 for trimming and MiXCR for clone calling, and kept in-frame beta chains. Every entry covers one CDR3 protein and lists the most common genes and DNA from its rows. These V and J calls are TCRdb output, not the study's own analysis. This sample has approximately 590,000 distinct CDR3 sequences in its table, and roughly 9.5% of those were observed once. The leading ten clones occupy 3% of the sample.

The data belong to a study of identical twins (TCRdb year 2016). Some background on the complete study: TCR alpha and beta repertoires from monozygotic twins, unrelated adults of various ages and cord blood were deep-sequenced to test whether fetal clonotypes persist. Replicate twin experiments were performed at different times using different library preparation protocols to rule out contamination.

Summary of the overall study and its limitations: In monozygotic twins, recombination models systematically underestimated out-of-frame TCR alpha sharing, but the models matched the sharing seen between unrelated individuals. Excess twin sharing in beta out-of-frame sequences was weaker because fewer shared sequences lowered the signal-to-noise ratio. Fewer insertions were carried by abundant cord blood beta clonotypes, a similar but weaker trend appeared in young adult naive repertoires, and no such trend appeared in memory repertoires. Compared with coincidental sharing between unrelated individuals, an excess of low generation-probability sequences was observed among out-of-frame TCR alpha sequences shared between twins. Invariant T cells such as MAIT and iNKT could partly confound zero-insertion analyses, although diverse VJ usage argued against such confounding for most clonotypes. Because the same donors could not be followed over many years, the conclusions depended on cross-sectional statistical analysis.

These same data were also listed under a study on yellow fever vaccine responses in identical twins. As noted in the second study: According to the authors, in identical twins the way T cells responded to vaccination appeared partly convergent and partly personalized. The study precisely tracked vaccine-responding T cell clones in identical twins.

Recombination joined TRBV6-2 or TRBV6-3 with TRBJ2-3; TRBD2 is a weak D gene call, 5 bases matching. Sequenced sample: PBMCs. This sequence originates from a woman in her late teens or twenties in good health. CDR3 region: CASTDLAAQYF. DNA sequence: TGTGCCAGCACTGATCTAGCAGCGCAGTATTTT.